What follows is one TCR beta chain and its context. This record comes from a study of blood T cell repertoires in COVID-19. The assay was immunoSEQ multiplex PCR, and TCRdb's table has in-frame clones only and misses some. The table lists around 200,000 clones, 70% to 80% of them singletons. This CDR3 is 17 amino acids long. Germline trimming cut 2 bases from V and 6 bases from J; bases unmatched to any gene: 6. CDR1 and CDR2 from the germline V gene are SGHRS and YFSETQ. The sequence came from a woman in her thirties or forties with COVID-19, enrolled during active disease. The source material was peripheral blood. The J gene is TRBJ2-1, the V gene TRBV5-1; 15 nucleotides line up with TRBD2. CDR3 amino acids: CASSLGLAGGKGNEQFF. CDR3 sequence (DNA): TGCGCCAGCAGCTTAGGACTAGCGGGAGGGAAGGGCAATGAGCAGTTCTTC.